This T cell receptor (beta chain) was retrieved from a study of cytomegalovirus exposure and HLA in healthy donors. The germline V and J ends were trimmed by 8 bases and 1 base, with 8 bases remaining between them. Per germline, CDR1 MDHEN and CDR2 SYDVKM. The length of the CDR3 is 12 residues. Broader study findings: Presence/absence analyses assumed roughly uniform sequencing depth across donors, which may not hold.

PCR amplification relied on 60 Vbeta primers (plus 13 Jbeta primers). TCRdb keeps only in-frame clones here, not all; method: immunoSEQ multiplex PCR. Among roughly 100,000 clones listed, 78% were seen once. On this clone: Its antigen is not known.

This sequence joins TRBV28 and TRBJ1-2; D is uncertain. The sequenced material came from PBMCs. The TCR comes from a man aged 25 to 40 in good health and CMV-seronegative. The CDR3 DNA sequence: TGTGCCAGCGGCCGAGGTAACTATGGCTACACCTTC. It specifies CASGRGNYGYTF.